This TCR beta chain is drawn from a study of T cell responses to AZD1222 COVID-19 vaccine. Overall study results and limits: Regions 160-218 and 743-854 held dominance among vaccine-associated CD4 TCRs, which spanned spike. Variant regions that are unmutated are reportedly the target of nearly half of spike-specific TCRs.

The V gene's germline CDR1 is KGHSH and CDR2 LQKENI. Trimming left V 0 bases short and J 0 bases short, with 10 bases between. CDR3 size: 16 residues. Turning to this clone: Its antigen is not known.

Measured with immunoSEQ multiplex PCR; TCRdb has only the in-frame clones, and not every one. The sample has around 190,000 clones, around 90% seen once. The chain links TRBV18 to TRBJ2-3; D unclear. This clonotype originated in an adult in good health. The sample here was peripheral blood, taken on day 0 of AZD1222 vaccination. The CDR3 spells CASSPPDSASTDTQYF. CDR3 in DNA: TGTGCCAGCTCACCACCGGATAGTGCTAGCACAGATACGCAGTATTTT.